This entry features one T cell receptor (beta chain) sequence. No antigen is known for it. The data derive from a study of cytomegalovirus exposure and HLA in healthy donors. Overall study: The use of the same platform for the 110 or so validation repertoires and the approximately 690 first-cohort repertoires was reported by a later analysis.

J gave up 2 bases and V 4 bases, and 7 bases lay outside the gene matches. The CDR3 has 16 residues. Germline assignment: CDR1 LGHNA and CDR2 YNFKEQ. Sequencing used immunoSEQ multiplex PCR; TCRdb keeps in-frame clones, though not all of them. The sample contains about 49,000 clones, about 90% of which appear only once. Findings and caveats of the study: Confirmation in vitro established that three CMV-associated chains were specific for CMV antigens. The investigators catalogued some 160 TCR beta chains as cytomegalovirus-associated.

The clonotype was recovered from a man between 18 and 29 years old in good health and CMV-seronegative. Sequencing used PBMCs. The V gene is TRBV4-2, the J gene TRBJ2-3; 9 bases line up with TRBD2. This CDR3 reads CASSRRTSDITDTQYF. CDR3 bases: TGTGCCAGCAGCCGACGGACTAGCGATATCACAGATACGCAGTATTTT.